This T cell receptor (beta chain) stems from a study of vaccination and CD4 T cells after COVID-19. About the study: Stimulation used overlapping spike peptides from SARS-CoV-2, HCoV-NL63, HCoV-OC43 and HCoV-229E.

Treatment meaning: roughly 10-day PBMC culture with coronavirus spike peptide pools or control peptides (ViraFEST assay). From germline, CDR1 is MNHEY and CDR2 SVGAGI. The CDR3 consists of 15 residues. Trimming removed 2 bases at V and 10 bases at J, with 18 bases between. This clonotype is medium-sized in the sample. Its target is not known. Study-level findings and limits: Convalescent patients' vaccine-specific clones were spike mono-reactive in 304 of 307 cases.

An Oncomine TCR Beta short-read assay was used to sequence the DNA from cultured CD4+ T cells. TCRdb processed the PCR reads anew with MiXCR; each CDR3 protein has one entry. Of about 4,400 distinct CDR3 sequences in the sample, 35% to 40% were seen once. The TCR sequence derives from a human donor who had recovered from COVID-19. The source material was CD4+ T cells from blood, cultured in vitro, sampled after SARS-CoV-2 vaccination. The rearrangement links TRBV6-5 to TRBJ1-5; tentatively, D is TRBD1 (5 bases). CDR3 residues: CASSYGSDGGTPQHF. The CDR3 DNA follows: TGTGCCAGCAGTTACGGCTCTGATGGGGGTACTCCCCAGCATTTT.